Listed below are T cell receptor beta chains from one sample, sequenced in a study of T cells after yellow fever vaccination. TCRdb ran MiXCR on the 5' RACE reads and lists one entry per CDR3 protein. The table shows nearly 350,000 distinct CDR3 sequences, with 7% to 10% occurring only once. Sequencing used PBMCs, obtained roughly 47 days after the first yellow fever vaccination. These receptors all stem from a man between 18 and 35 years old who received the YFV17D yellow fever vaccine. Each CDR3 is given with its conserved first and last residue. The order of the fields is J gene, V gene, CDR3 length, CDR3 protein.

J: TRBJ1-1; V: TRBV29-1; length: 12; CDR3: CSVDSSLRVAFF
J: TRBJ2-5; V: TRBV6-1; length: 14; CDR3: CASTPAGALETQYF
J: TRBJ2-1; V: TRBV12-3/TRBV12-4; length: 14; CDR3: CASSFNVDLWEQFF
J: TRBJ2-7; V: TRBV4-3; length: 15; CDR3: CASSQTTAPTYEQYF
J: TRBJ1-4; V: TRBV4-1; length: 15; CDR3: CASSHAGDPNEKLFF
J: TRBJ2-2; V: TRBV12-3/TRBV12-4; length: 13; CDR3: CASSFGGTGELFF
J: TRBJ2-6; V: TRBV6-2/TRBV6-3; length: 17; CDR3: CASTEDRGDSGANVLTF
J: TRBJ2-3; V: TRBV20-1; length: 14; CDR3: CSADTSGDLDTQYF
J: TRBJ2-5; V: TRBV5-1; length: 16; CDR3: CASSLVGQVGDETQYF
J: TRBJ2-2; V: TRBV5-1; length: 14; CDR3: CASRLQGASGELFF
J: TRBJ2-3; V: TRBV5-1; length: 13; CDR3: CASSLRPSNTQYF
J: TRBJ2-5; V: TRBV29-1; length: 14; CDR3: CSVEWAGEQETQYF
J: TRBJ2-6; V: TRBV7-3; length: 17; CDR3: CASSRDVSGAGANVLTF
J: TRBJ1-1; V: TRBV6-2/TRBV6-3; length: 13; CDR3: CASSLNWNTEAFF